This TCR beta chain was identified during a study of control samples from healthy donors and cancer patients. The germline CDR1 and CDR2 sequences are LNHNV and YYDKDF (reference sequence). Losses at the gene ends were 1 base for V and 6 bases for J; bases not matched to a gene: 1. The CDR3 runs 15 residues. Profiling relied on immunoSEQ multiplex PCR, and the TCRdb table lists in-frame clones only, not all of them. The sample has over 100,000 clones; about 91% are singletons. The receptor comes from a man aged 35-49 years in good health. This chain connects TRBV15 to TRBJ2-2; 11 bases are shared with TRBD2. Sequenced input: blood. CDR3 bases: TGTGCCACCAGCAGAGTAGCGGGGGGGCCCGGGGAGCTGTTTTTT. It specifies CATSRVAGGPGELFF.